The next 11 T cell receptor beta chains were all read from a single sample in a study of blood T cells in healthy people across ages. Then a second PCR, running about 6 to 12 cycles, was carried out with a sample-barcoded 5' primer and a J-beta primer mix. One entry per CDR3 protein results from TCRdb running MiXCR on the 5' RACE reads. Among roughly 1.5 million distinct CDR3 sequences listed, about 45% were seen once. Sequenced material: blood. These receptors were obtained from a woman aged 18-29 years in good health.

The rearrangement links TRBV27 to TRBJ1-1, with 9 bases matching TRBD1. V lost 4 bases to trimming and J lost 10 bases; unmatched junction nucleotides: 7. CDR1 and CDR2 from the germline V gene are MNHEY and SMNVEV (reference sequence). This CDR3 spans 13 amino acids. The CDR3 DNA reads TGTGCCAGCAGTTGGACAGGGGAGTTTGGAGCTTTCTTT. Translation: CASSWTGEFGAFF.

V is TRBV7-2 and J is TRBJ1-2; D unclear. Germline lookup yields CDR1 SGHTA and CDR2 FQGNSA. The CDR3 contains 13 residues. V shed 5 bases and J shed 4 bases, with 11 bases lying between them. The CDR3 protein is CASSLTRLYGYTF. DNA of the CDR3: TGTGCCAGCAGCCTGACACGACTCTATGGCTACACCTTC.

This chain uses TRBV11-2 with TRBJ2-3; D not certain. Germline CDR1 is SGHAT and CDR2 is FQNNGV. The CDR3 consists of 15 residues. Trimming left V 1 base short and J 2 bases short, with 10 bases between. As DNA, the CDR3 is TGTGCCAGCAGCTTAGTTCGATACTACACAGATACGCAGTATTTT. Translation: CASSLVRYYTDTQYF. Together with reference TRBV11-2 and TRBJ2-3, the CDR3 gives the full variable domain: EAGVAQSPRYKIIEKRQSVAFWCNPISGHATLYWYQQILGQGPKLLIQFQNNGVVDDSQLPKDRFSAERLKGVDSTLKIQPAKLEDSAVYLCASSLVRYYTDTQYFGPGTRLTVL.

The chain carries TRBV20-1 and TRBJ2-7; perhaps TRBD1 as D (5 bases). CDR1 and CDR2 from the germline V gene are DFQATT and SNEGSKA (reference sequence). CDR3 length: 12 residues. The V end lost 4 bases, the J end lost 1 base, and 8 bases lay between the germline ends. Written as DNA, the CDR3 is TGCAGTGCTATAAGGGGTTCCTACGAGCAGTACTTC. Translating gives CSAIRGSYEQYF.

V usage is TRBV7-9 and J usage is TRBJ2-7; the match to TRBD1 covers 7 bases. Germline V gene lookup returns CDR1 SEHNR and CDR2 FQNEAQ (reference sequence). The CDR3 sequence is 12 residues long. With V trimmed by 5 bases and J by 6 bases, 4 bases remained unmatched. CDR3 residues: CASSATGFEQYF. In DNA form, the CDR3 reads TGTGCCAGCAGCGCGACAGGGTTCGAGCAGTACTTC.

The chain recombines TRBV5-5 with TRBJ2-1; D gene ambiguous. V lost 1 base to trimming and J lost 1 base, with 9 bases between them. The CDR3 has 15 residues. Germline CDR1 and CDR2: SGHKS and YYEKEE (reference sequence). The DNA of the CDR3 is TGTGCCAGCAGCTTGCAGCGTCCGTCCTACAATGAGCAGTTCTTC. Protein sequence: CASSLQRPSYNEQFF.

V usage is TRBV7-2 and J usage is TRBJ2-7; 12 positions match TRBD2. There are 14 residues in the CDR3. Germline V gene sequence: CDR1 SGHTA, CDR2 FQGNSA. Trimming cost V 5 bases and J 3 bases; bases outside gene matches: 2. DNA for the CDR3: TGTGCCAGCAGCACTAGCGGGGGGCTCTACGAGCAGTACTTC. Protein: CASSTSGGLYEQYF.

This clonotype has only a few counts. V usage is TRBV10-3 and J usage is TRBJ2-1; possible D gene TRBD2, 5 bases. This CDR3 contains 16 residues. Germline CDR1 and CDR2: ENHRY and SYGVKD. Trimming shortened V by 0 bases and J by 3 bases, and 12 bases separated the two germline ends. CDR3 in amino acids: CAISESERLIYNEQFF. CDR3 sequence (DNA): TGTGCCATCAGTGAGTCCGAGCGGTTGATCTACAATGAGCAGTTCTTC.

This clonotype was observed a handful of times. The chain employs TRBV4-3 and TRBJ1-2; D is perhaps TRBD1 (6 bases). V lost 4 bases and J lost 7, with 16 bases in between. Germline values: CDR1 LGHNA, CDR2 YSLEER. The CDR3 spans 14 residues. DNA for the CDR3: TGCGCCAGCAGCCTTCGACAGGCGGGAGGTGGCTACACCTTC. Amino acids: CASSLRQAGGGYTF.

The chain joins TRBV6-1 to TRBJ1-3; D not resolved. Germline V gives CDR1 MNHNS, CDR2 SASEGT. This CDR3 is built from 16 residues. The germline V and J ends were trimmed by 6 bases and 0 bases, with 15 bases remaining between them. CDR3 bases: TGTGCCAGCAGAGGGCCGGGAAGCACCTCTGGAAACACCATATATTTT. Protein: CASRGPGSTSGNTIYF.

The rearrangement uses TRBV5-1 and TRBJ1-2, with D perhaps TRBD1 (6 bases). Trimming stripped 4 bases from V and 1 base from J, with 11 bases between. The CDR3 consists of 14 residues. Germline CDR1 reads SGHRS; CDR2 reads YFSETQ. CDR3 bases: TGCGCCAGCAGCGGGAAGGGGGTTAACTATGGCTACACCTTC. Protein product: CASSGKGVNYGYTF.